Listed here is a single T cell receptor (beta chain). The CDR3 is 15 residues long. Trimming pared 4 bases from V and 2 bases from J, leaving 12 bases between. Germline CDR1 KGHSH, CDR2 LQKENI. This specimen belongs to a study of OX40 agonist ivuxolimab in advanced cancers. TCRdb's table, derived via immunoSEQ multiplex PCR, lists solely in-frame clones and lacks some. Of about 82,000 clones in the sample, around four fifths were seen once. The chain carries TRBV18 and TRBJ2-1; TRBD1 might be the D (6 bases). This sequence was found in an adult with an advanced solid tumor such as melanoma, head and neck, liver or kidney cancer. This specimen consisted of CD4+ or CD8+ T cells sorted from blood, obtained in a trial of the OX40 agonist ivuxolimab. CDR3 nucleotides: TGTGCCAGCTCACTCCTACAGGGCGCCTACAATGAGCAGTTCTTC. It specifies CASSLLQGAYNEQFF. The whole variable domain, remainder taken from reference TRBV18 and TRBJ2-1, is NAGVMQNPRHLVRRRGQEARLRCSPMKGHSHVYWYRQLPEEGLKFMVYLQKENIIDESGMPKERFSAEFPKEGPSILRIQQVVRGDSAAYFCASSLLQGAYNEQFFGPGTRLTVL.